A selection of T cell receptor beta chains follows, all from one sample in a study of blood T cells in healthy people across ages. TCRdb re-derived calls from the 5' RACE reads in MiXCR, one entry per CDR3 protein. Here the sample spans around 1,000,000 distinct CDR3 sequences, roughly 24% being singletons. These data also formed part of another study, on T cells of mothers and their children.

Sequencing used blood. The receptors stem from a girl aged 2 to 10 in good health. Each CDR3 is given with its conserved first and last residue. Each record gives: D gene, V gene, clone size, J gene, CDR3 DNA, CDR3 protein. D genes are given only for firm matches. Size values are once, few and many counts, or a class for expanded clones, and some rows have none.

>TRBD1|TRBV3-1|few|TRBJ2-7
TGTGCCAGCAGCCAAGCAAGGACAGGGCACTACGAGCAGTACTTC
CASSQARTGHYEQYF
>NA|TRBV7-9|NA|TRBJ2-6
TGTGCCAGCAGCTGGGACGGCTCTGGGGCCAACGTCCTGACTTTC
CASSWDGSGANVLTF
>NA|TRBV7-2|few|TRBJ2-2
TGTGCCAGCAGCTTCAGGACCCTTCACACCGGGGAGCTGTTTTTT
CASSFRTLHTGELFF
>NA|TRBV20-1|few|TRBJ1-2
TGCAGTGCTAGTGATGCCCGCTATGGCTACACCTTC
CSASDARYGYTF
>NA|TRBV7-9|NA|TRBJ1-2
TGTGCCAGCAGCTTAGCAGGGTTCCCCTATGGCTACACCTTC
CASSLAGFPYGYTF
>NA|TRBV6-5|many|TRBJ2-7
TGTGCCAGCAGTGTAAACCCCAGGGACGAGCAGTACTTC
CASSVNPRDEQYF
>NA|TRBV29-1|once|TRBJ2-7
TGCAGCGTTTACTCCAGCTCCTACGAGCAGTACTTC
CSVYSSSYEQYF
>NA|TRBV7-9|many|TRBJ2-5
TGTGCCAGCAGCTCCCTCGTGGAGACCCAGTACTTC
CASSSLVETQYF
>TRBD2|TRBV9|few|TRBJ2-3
TGTGCCAGCAGCGTAGGGGGACTAGCAGCAGATACGCAGTATTTT
CASSVGGLAADTQYF
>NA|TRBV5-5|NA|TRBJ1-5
TGTGCCAGCAGCTTGGAGGACAGCGAACCCTATAGCAATCAGCCCCAGCATTTT
CASSLEDSEPYSNQPQHF
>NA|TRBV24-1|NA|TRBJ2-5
TGTGCCACCAGTGATCCCCGGGTCCAAGAGACCCAGTACTTC
CATSDPRVQETQYF
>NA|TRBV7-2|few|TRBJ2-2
TGTGCCAGCAGCAGAGACGCGCGGGGGAACACCGGGGAGCTGTTTTTT
CASSRDARGNTGELFF
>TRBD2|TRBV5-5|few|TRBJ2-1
TGTGACAGCAGCATAGGACTAGCGGGGGCTACGTACAATGAGCAGTTCTTC
CDSSIGLAGATYNEQFF
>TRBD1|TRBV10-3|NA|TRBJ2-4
TGTGCCATCGCCGAAGGACAGGGCGTCATTCAGTACTTC
CAIAEGQGVIQYF
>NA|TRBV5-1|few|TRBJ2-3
TGCGCCAGCAGCTTGCGCGGTCGCACAGATACGCAGTATTTT
CASSLRGRTDTQYF
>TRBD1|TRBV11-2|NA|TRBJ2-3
TGTGCCAGCAGCTTAGTGACGACAGGGATGTCTAGCACAGATACGCAGTATTTT
CASSLVTTGMSSTDTQYF
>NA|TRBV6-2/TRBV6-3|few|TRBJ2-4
TGTGCCAGCAGTTACGAGGGGGGGGCAAGGAACATTCAGTACTTC
CASSYEGGARNIQYF
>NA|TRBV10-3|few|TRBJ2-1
TGTGCCATCAGTGGGACCAACTTGAATGAGCAGTTCTTC
CAISGTNLNEQFF
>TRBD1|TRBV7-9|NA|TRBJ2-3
TGTGCCAGCCGACAGGGGGCTAGGTCCACAGATACGCAGTATTTT
CASRQGARSTDTQYF
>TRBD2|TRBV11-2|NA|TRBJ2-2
TGTGCCAGCAGCTTATTGCTTAGCGGGACCGGGGAGCTGTTTTTT
CASSLLLSGTGELFF
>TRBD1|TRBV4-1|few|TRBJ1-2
TGCGCCAGCAGCCGACAGGACAGGGTAACCTTC
CASSRQDRVTF
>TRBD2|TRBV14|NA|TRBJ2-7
TGTGCCAGCAGCCAAGACAGCGGGGGCAGGGCTTACTACGAGCAGTACTTC
CASSQDSGGRAYYEQYF